This T cell receptor beta chain was retrieved from a study of T cell responses to AZD1222 COVID-19 vaccine. Study results and limitations: Among vaccine-associated CD4 TCRs, coverage spanned spike, with dominance at 160-218 and 743-854.

Comment on this clone: Its specificity is not known.

Clones were read by immunoSEQ multiplex PCR, and TCRdb kept only the in-frame ones, dropping some. This sample carries roughly 53,000 clones, about 81% of them seen once, and the ten largest clones take 20% to 30%. The CDR3 length is 16 residues. Between the trimmed V and J ends, which lost 0 bases and 3 bases, there was a span of 12 bases. Looked up from germline, CDR1 is KGHSH and CDR2 is LQKENI. This chain uses TRBV18 with TRBJ2-1; D remains unclear. The receptor was derived from an adult in good health. The input for sequencing was peripheral blood, taken on day 0 of AZD1222 vaccination. Here the CDR3 reads CASSPPPDLGYNEQFF. The CDR3 DNA reads TGTGCCAGCTCACCACCCCCAGACCTCGGCTACAATGAGCAGTTCTTC.